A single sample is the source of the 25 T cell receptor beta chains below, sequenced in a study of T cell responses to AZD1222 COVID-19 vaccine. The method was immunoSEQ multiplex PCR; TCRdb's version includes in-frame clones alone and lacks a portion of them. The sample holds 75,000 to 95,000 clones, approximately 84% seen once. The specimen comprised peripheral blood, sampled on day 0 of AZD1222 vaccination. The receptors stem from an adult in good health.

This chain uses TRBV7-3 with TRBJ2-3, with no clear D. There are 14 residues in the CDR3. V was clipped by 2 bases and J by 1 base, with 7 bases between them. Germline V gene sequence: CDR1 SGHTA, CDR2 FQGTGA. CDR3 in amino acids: CASSLWLGTDTQYF. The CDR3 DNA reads TGTGCCAGCAGCTTATGGCTAGGCACAGATACGCAGTATTTT.

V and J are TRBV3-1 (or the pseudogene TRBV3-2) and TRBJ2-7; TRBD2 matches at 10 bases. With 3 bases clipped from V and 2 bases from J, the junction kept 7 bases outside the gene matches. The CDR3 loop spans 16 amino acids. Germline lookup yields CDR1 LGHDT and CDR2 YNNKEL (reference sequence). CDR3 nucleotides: TGTGCCAGCAGCCAGCTGCCCAGCGGGGGGGCCTACGAGCAGTACTTC. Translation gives CASSQLPSGGAYEQYF.

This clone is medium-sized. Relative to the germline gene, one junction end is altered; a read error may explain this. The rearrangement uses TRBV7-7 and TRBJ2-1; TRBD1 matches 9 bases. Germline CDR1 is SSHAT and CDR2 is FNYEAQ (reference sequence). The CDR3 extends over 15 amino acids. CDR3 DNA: TGTGCTAGCAGCCAGGGACAGGGTGTGGGCAATGAGCAGTTCTTC. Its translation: CASSQGQGVGNEQFF.

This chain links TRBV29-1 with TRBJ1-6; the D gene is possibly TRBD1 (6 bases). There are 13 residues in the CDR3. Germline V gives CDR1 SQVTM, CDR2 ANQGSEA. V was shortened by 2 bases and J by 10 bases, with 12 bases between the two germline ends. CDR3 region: CSVETGAGSPLHF. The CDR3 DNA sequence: TGCAGCGTTGAAACGGGGGCCGGGTCACCCCTCCACTTT. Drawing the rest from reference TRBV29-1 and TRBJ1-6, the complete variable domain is SAVISQKPSRDICQRGTSLTIQCQVDSQVTMMFWYRQQPGQSLTLIATANQGSEATYESGFVIDKFPISRPNLTFSTLTVSNMSPEDSSIYLCSVETGAGSPLHFGNGTRLTVT.

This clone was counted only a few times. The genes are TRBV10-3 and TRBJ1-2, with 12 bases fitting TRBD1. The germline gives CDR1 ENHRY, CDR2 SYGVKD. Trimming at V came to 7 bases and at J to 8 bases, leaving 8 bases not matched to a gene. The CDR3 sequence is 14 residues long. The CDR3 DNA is TGTGCCATCAAGCCGGGACAGGGGGCAGAAGGCTACACCTTC. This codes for CAIKPGQGAEGYTF.

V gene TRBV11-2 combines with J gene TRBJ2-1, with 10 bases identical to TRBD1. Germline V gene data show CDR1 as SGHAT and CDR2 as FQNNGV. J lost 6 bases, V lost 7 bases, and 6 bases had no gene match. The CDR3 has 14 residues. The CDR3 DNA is TGTGCCAGCAACGGGGGGACAGGGGCCAATGAGCAGTTCTTC. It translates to CASNGGTGANEQFF.

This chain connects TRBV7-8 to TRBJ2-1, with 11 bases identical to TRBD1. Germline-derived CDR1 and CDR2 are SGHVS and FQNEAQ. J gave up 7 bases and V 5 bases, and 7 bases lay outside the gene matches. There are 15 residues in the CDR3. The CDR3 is CASSPRDRGWNEQFF. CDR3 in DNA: TGTGCCAGCAGCCCCCGGGACAGGGGGTGGAATGAGCAGTTCTTC.

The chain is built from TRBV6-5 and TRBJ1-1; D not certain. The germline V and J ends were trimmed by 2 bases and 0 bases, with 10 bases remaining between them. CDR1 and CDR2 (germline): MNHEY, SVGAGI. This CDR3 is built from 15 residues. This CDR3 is CASSYNGELNTEAFF. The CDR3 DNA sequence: TGTGCCAGCAGTTACAATGGCGAATTGAACACTGAAGCTTTCTTT.

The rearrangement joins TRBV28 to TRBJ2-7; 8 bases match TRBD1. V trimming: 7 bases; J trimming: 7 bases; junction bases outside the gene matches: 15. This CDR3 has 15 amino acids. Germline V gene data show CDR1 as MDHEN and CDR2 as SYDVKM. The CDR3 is CASTPRGTGGREQYF. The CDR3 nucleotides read TGTGCCAGCACCCCCCGGGGGACAGGTGGGCGGGAGCAGTACTTC.

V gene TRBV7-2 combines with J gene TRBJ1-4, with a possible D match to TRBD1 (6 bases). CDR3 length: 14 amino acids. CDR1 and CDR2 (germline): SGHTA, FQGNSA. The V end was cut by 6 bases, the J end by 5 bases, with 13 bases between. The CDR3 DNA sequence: TGTGCCAGCAGGGGGGCAGGCAGGAATGAAAAACTGTTTTTT. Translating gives CASRGAGRNEKLFF.

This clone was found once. Here the CDR3 reads CATSKGRTGTSYEQYF. Here the CDR3 DNA reads TGTGCCACCTCTAAGGGGAGGACAGGGACTTCCTACGAGCAGTACTTC. The rearrangement joins TRBV19 to TRBJ2-7, with TRBD1 matching 8 bases. With V trimmed by 10 bases and J by 1 base, 15 bases remained unmatched. CDR1 LNHDA and CDR2 SQIVND come from the germline V gene (reference sequence). The CDR3 contains 16 residues.

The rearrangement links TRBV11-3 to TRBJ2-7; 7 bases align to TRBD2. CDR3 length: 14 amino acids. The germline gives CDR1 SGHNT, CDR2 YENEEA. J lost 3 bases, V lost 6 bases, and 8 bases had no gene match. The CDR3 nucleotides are TGTGCCAGCAGAAGGCGGGAGTTCCTCTACGAGCAGTACTTC. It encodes CASRRREFLYEQYF.

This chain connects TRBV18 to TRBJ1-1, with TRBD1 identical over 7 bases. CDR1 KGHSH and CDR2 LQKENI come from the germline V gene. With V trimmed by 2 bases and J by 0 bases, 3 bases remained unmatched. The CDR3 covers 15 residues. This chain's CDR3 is CASSPGTDMNTEAFF. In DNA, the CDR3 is TGTGCCAGCTCACCAGGGACAGATATGAACACTGAAGCTTTCTTT. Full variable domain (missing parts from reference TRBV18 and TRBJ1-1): NAGVMQNPRHLVRRRGQEARLRCSPMKGHSHVYWYRQLPEEGLKFMVYLQKENIIDESGMPKERFSAEFPKEGPSILRIQQVVRGDSAAYFCASSPGTDMNTEAFFGQGTRLTVV.

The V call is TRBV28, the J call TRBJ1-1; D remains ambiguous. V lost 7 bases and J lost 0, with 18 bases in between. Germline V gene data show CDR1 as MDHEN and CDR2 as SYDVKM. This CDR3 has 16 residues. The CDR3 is CASTTSNKGMNTEAFF. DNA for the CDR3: TGTGCCAGCACCACCTCGAACAAGGGAATGAACACTGAAGCTTTCTTT.

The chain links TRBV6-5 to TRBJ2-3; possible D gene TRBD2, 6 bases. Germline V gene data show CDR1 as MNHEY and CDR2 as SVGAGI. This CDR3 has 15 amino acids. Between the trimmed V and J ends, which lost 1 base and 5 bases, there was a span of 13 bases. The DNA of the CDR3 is TGTGCCAGCAGTTACTTTGGGACTCGGAAAGATACGCAGTATTTT. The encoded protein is CASSYFGTRKDTQYF.

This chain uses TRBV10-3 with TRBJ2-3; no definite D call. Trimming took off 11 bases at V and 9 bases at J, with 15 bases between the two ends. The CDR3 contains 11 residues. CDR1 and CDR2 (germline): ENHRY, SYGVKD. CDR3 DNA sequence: TGTGCCGCCGGCGGTTTAGAAACGCAGTATTTT. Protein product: CAAGGLETQYF.

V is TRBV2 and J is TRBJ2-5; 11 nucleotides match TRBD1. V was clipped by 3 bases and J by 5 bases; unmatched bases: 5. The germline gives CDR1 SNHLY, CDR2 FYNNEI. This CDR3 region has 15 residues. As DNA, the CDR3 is TGTGCCAGCAGTGACCTCGGGACAGGGGGGGAGACCCAGTACTTC. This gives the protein CASSDLGTGGETQYF. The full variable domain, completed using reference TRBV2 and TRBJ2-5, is EPEVTQTPSHQVTQMGQEVILRCVPISNHLYFYWYRQILGQKVEFLVSFYNNEISEKSEIFDDQFSVERPDGSNFTLKIRSTKLEDSAMYFCASSDLGTGGETQYFGPGTRLLVL.

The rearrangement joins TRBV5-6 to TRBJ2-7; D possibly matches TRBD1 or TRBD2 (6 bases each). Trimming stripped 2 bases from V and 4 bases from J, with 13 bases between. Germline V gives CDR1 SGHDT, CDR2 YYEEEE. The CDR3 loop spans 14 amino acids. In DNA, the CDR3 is TGTGCCAGCAGCTTTTTGCAGGGGACTTACGAGCAGTACTTC. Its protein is CASSFLQGTYEQYF.

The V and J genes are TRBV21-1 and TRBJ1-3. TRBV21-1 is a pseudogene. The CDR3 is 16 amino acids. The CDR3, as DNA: TGTGCCATCCGACCCTCCGGGGGAATTCTTCGCGGCACCATATATTTT. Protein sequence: CAIRPSGGILRGTIYF.

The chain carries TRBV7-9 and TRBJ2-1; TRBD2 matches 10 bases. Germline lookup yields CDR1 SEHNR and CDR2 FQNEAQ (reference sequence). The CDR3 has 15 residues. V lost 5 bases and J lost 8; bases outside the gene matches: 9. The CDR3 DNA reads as TGTGCCAGCAGCCTACCCAGCGGGGGGGTTTATGAGCAGTTCTTC. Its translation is CASSLPSGGVYEQFF.

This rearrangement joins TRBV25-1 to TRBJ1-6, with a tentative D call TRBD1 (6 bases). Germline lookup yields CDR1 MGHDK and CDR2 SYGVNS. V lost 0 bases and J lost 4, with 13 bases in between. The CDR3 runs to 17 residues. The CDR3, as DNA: TGTGCCAGCAGTGAATATAAGGCAGGGGAATATAATTCACCCCTCCACTTT. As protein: CASSEYKAGEYNSPLHF.

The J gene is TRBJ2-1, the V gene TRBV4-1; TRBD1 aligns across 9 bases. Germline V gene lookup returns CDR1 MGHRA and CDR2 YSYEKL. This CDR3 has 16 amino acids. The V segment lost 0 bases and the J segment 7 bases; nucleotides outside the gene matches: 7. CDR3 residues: CASSQEDRGLGNEQFF. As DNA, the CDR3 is TGCGCCAGCAGCCAAGAGGACAGGGGACTGGGGAATGAGCAGTTCTTC.

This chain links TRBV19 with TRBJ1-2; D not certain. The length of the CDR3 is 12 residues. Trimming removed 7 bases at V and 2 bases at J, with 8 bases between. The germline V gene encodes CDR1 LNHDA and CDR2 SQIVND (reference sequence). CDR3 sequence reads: CASTLSNYGYTF. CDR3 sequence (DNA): TGTGCCAGTACGCTGTCGAACTATGGCTACACCTTC. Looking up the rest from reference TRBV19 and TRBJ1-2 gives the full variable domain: DGGITQSPKYLFRKEGQNVTLSCEQNLNHDAMYWYRQDPGQGLRLIYYSQIVNDFQKGDIAEGYSVSREKKESFPLTVTSAQKNPTAFYLCASTLSNYGYTFGSGTRLTVV.

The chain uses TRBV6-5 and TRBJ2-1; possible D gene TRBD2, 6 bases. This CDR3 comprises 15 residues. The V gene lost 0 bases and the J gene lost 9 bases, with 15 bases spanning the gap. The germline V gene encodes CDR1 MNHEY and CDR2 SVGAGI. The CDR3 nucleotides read TGTGCCAGCAGTTACTCGGGGGGACCTAGGAGTGAGCAGTTCTTC. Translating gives CASSYSGGPRSEQFF.

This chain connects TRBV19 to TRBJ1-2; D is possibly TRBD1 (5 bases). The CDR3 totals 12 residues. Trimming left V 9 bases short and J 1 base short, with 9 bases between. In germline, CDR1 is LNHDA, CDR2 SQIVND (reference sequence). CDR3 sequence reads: CASRQYNYGYTF. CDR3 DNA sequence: TGTGCCAGCCGACAGTATAACTATGGCTACACCTTC.